The clone carrying this TCR beta chain was seen once. Per the original data handling: Counts of nucleated cells, estimated from reference gene primer amplification, were obtained. TCRdb's copy holds only in-frame clones and misses some; the assay was immunoSEQ multiplex PCR. The DNA gave D and trimming, while V, J and clone size come from that table. The profile shows fewer than 150,000 clones, roughly 89% of them singletons. V was pared by 3 bases and J by 2 bases, with 8 bases between. The CDR3 is made up of 14 amino acids. Germline V lookup: CDR1 ENHRY, CDR2 SYGVKD. These data are taken from a study of blood T cell repertoires in COVID-19.

The sequencing sample was made of peripheral blood. The gene calls are TRBV10-3 and TRBJ2-1; D might be TRBD1 (6 bases). The TCR comes from a woman aged 40 to 50 with acute or convalescent COVID-19. This CDR3 is CAISERTAYNEQFF. DNA of the CDR3: TGTGCCATCAGTGAAAGGACAGCCTACAATGAGCAGTTCTTC.